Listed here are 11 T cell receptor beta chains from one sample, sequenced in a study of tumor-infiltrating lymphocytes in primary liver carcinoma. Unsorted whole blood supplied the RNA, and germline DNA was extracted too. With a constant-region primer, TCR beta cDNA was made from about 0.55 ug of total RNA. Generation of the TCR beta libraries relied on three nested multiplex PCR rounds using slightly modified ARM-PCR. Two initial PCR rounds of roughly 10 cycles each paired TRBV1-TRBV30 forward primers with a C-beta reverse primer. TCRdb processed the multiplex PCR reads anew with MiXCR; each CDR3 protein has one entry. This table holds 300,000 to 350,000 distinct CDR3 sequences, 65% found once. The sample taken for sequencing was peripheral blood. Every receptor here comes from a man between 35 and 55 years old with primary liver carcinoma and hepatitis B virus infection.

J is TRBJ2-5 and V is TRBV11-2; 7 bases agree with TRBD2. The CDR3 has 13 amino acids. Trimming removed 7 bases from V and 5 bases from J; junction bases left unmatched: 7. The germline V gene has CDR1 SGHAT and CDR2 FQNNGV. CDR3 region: CASNSGLKETQYF. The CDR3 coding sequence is TGTGCCAGCAACTCGGGACTAAAGGAGACCCAGTACTTC.

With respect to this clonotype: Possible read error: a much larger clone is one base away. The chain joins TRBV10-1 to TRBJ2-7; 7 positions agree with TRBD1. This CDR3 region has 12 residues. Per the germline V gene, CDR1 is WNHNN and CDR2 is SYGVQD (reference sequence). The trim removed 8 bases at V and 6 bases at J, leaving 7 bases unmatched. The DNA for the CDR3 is TGCGCCAGCGGGACAGAGTCGTGCGAGCAGTACTTC. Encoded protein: CASGTESCEQYF.

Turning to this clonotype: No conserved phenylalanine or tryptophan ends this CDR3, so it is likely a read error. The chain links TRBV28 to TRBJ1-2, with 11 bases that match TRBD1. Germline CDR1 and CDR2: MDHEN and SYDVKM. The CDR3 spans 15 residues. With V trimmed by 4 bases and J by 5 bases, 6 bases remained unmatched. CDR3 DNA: TGTGCCAGCAGTTCCGGACAGGGGGCTAGGTATGGCTACACCTTA. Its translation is CASSSGQGARYGYTL.

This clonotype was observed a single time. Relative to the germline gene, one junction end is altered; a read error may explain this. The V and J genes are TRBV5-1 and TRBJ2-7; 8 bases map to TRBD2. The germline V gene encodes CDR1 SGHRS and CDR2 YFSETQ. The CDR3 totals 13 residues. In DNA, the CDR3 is TGCGTCAGCAGCTTGTCCCGCGGCGGGAGGTTAAACTTC. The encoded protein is CVSSLSRGGRLNF.

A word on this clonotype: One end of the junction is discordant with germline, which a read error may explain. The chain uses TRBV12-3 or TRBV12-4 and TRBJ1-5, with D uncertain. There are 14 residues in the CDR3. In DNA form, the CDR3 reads TGTGCCAGCTGTTTATTTCAAGCCGATCAGCCCCAGCATTTT. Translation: CASCLFQADQPQHF.

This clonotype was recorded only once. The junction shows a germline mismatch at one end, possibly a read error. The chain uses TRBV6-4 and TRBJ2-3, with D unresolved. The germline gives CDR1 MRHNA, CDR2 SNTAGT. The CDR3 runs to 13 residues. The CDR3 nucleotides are TGTGCCAACAGTGTAATGGAAGCAGATACGCAGTATTTT. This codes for CANSVMEADTQYF.

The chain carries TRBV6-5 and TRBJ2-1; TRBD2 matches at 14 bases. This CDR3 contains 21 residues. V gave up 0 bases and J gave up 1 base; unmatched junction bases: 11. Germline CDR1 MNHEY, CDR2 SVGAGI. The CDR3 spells CASSYSVTGLAGAPSYNEQFF. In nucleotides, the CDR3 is TGTGCCAGCAGTTACTCGGTGACGGGACTAGCGGGAGCTCCTTCCTACAATGAGCAGTTCTTC.

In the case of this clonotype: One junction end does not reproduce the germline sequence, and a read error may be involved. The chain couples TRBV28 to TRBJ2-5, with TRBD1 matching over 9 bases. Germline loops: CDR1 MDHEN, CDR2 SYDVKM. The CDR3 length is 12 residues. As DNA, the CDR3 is TGTGCCATCAGTGGGACAGGGGAGACCCAGTACTTC. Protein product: CAISGTGETQYF.

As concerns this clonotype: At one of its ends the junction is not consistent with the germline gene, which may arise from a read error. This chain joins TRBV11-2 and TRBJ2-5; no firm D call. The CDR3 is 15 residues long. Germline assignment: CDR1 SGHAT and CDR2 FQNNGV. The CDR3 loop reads CVSSFEVATQETQYF. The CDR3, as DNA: TGTGTCAGCAGCTTTGAGGTGGCCACCCAAGAGACCCAGTACTTC.

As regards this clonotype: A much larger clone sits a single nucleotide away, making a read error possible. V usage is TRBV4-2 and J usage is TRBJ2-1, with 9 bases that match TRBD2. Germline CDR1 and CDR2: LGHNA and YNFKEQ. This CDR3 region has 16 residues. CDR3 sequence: CVSSQGLLAGTGEQFF. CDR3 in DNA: TGTGTCAGCAGCCAAGGGTTGCTAGCGGGAACGGGTGAGCAGTTCTTC.

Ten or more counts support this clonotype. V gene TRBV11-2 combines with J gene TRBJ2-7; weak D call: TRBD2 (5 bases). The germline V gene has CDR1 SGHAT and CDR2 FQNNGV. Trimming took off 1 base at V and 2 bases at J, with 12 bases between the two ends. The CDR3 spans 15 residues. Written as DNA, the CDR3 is TGTGCCAGCAGCTTAGGCGCGGGCACAGCCTACGAGCAGTACTTC. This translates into CASSLGAGTAYEQYF.